One and the same sample provided the 11 T cell receptor beta chains below, sequenced in a study of Graves' ophthalmopathy and Graves' hyperthyroidism (dated by TCRdb to 2017 to 2018). Sequencing took place on an Illumina HiSeq 2000. For repertoire sequencing, the TCR beta CDR3 regions were amplified from RNA transcripts. The first round was an RT-PCR using HTBI primers with the Qiagen OneStep RT-PCR kit, and this first round was followed by a second-round multiplex PCR, then size selection and purification. TCRdb reprocessing: public reads trimmed at Q25 with fastp, clones called with MiXCR, in-frame beta chains kept. Rows are unified per CDR3 protein, each entry keeping the most common DNA and genes. The sample has over a million distinct CDR3 sequences on record, about 35% of them singletons. The ten largest clonotypes hold around 10% of the sample. The sample taken for sequencing was peripheral blood or thyroid tissue (not recorded which). These receptors all come from an adult man with Graves' hyperthyroidism.

The gene calls are TRBV20-1 and TRBJ2-2; 10 nucleotides agree with TRBD1. Trimming at V came to 6 bases and at J to 1 base, leaving 5 bases not matched to a gene. CDR1 and CDR2 from the germline V gene are DFQATT and SNEGSKA (reference sequence). There are 15 residues in the CDR3. CDR3 bases: TGCAGTGCCCCGGGACAGGGGTGGAACACCGGGGAGCTGTTTTTT. Its protein is CSAPGQGWNTGELFF.

In this sample, this clonotype turned up once. The rearrangement links TRBV20-1 to TRBJ2-6; the match to TRBD1 covers 7 bases. This CDR3 has 12 residues. J gave up 8 bases and V 6 bases, and 4 bases lay outside the gene matches. Germline loops: CDR1 DFQATT, CDR2 SNEGSKA (reference sequence). In DNA form, the CDR3 reads TGCAGTGCGCAGACAGGGACCAACGTCCTGACTTTC. This codes for CSAQTGTNVLTF.

In this sample, this clonotype turned up a few times. The chain joins TRBV13 to TRBJ2-7; tentative D call: TRBD2 (6 bases). Germline lookup yields CDR1 PRHDT and CDR2 FYEKMQ (reference sequence). The CDR3 covers 14 residues. V gave up 3 bases and J gave up 0 bases, with 9 bases separating them. The CDR3 DNA sequence: TGTGCCAGCAGCTTCAAGGAGGGCTCCTACGAGCAGTACTTC. It is translated as CASSFKEGSYEQYF.

CDR3 protein: CSVLGDRGSGANVLTF. CDR3 nucleotide sequence: TGCAGCGTCCTGGGGGACAGGGGTTCTGGGGCCAACGTCCTGACTTTC. This chain links TRBV29-1 with TRBJ2-6, with 10 bases lining up with TRBD1. CDR1 is SQVTM, CDR2 ANQGSEA, per germline. The CDR3 runs 16 residues. The ends lost 6 bases at V and 1 base at J; junction bases unmatched: 6.

The gene calls are TRBV12-3 or TRBV12-4 and TRBJ1-2, with 7 positions matching TRBD1. The trim removed 4 bases at V and 2 bases at J, leaving 7 bases unmatched. The CDR3 totals 15 residues. The CDR3 DNA follows: TGTGCCAGCAGTTCCCAGCCAGGGGGGAACTATGGCTACACCTTC. Its protein product is CASSSQPGGNYGYTF.

This clonotype was recorded only once. The chain is built from TRBV28 and TRBJ1-6; a possible D gene is TRBD1 (5 bases). V was trimmed by 3 bases and J by 9 bases, leaving 15 bases between them. Germline V gene sequence: CDR1 MDHEN, CDR2 SYDVKM. The CDR3 spans 15 residues. CDR3 nucleotides: TGTGCCAGCAGTTTTGCTTCGGGGGAGGCTTCACCCCTCCACTTT. It codes for CASSFASGEASPLHF.

In its sample, this clonotype was seen many times. The chain uses TRBV7-8 and TRBJ2-2; 9 bases align to TRBD1. The trim removed 2 bases at V and 4 bases at J, leaving 11 bases unmatched. CDR1 and CDR2 from the germline V gene are SGHVS and FQNEAQ. The CDR3 is 18 residues long. CDR3 coding DNA: TGTGCCAGCAGCTTAAGGGCTGGGGGGACAGGGATCACCGGGGAGCTGTTTTTT. It is translated as CASSLRAGGTGITGELFF.

As DNA, the CDR3 is TGCAGCTTGGTTCCAGGGGCCTGGAACACCGGGGAGCTGTTTTTT. It encodes CSLVPGAWNTGELFF. The rearrangement joins TRBV29-1 to TRBJ2-2; D might be TRBD1 (6 bases). The V gene lost 8 bases and the J gene lost 1 base, with 17 bases spanning the gap. Germline V gives CDR1 SQVTM, CDR2 ANQGSEA. CDR3 length: 15 residues.

This clonotype was seen at least ten times. This chain uses TRBV7-2 with TRBJ2-7; 7 bases are a match to TRBD1. The V gene's germline CDR1 is SGHTA and CDR2 FQGNSA. This CDR3 comprises 15 residues. V lost 6 bases to trimming and J lost 3 bases; unmatched junction nucleotides: 11. The CDR3 region has the DNA TGTGCCAGCAGTCCAACCCAGGGGGTAGTCTACGAGCAGTACTTC. Protein sequence: CASSPTQGVVYEQYF.

This chain connects TRBV11-2 to TRBJ2-2, with 11 bases identical to TRBD2. The V gene's germline CDR1 is SGHAT and CDR2 FQNNGV. J was trimmed by 0 bases and V by 5 bases; bases with no gene match: 5. The CDR3 length is 17 residues. The CDR3 nucleotides are TGTGCCAGCAGCGGGACTAGCGGATCAACGAACACCGGGGAGCTGTTTTTT. This sequence encodes CASSGTSGSTNTGELFF.

The chain couples TRBV5-1 to TRBJ1-4; weak D call: TRBD1 (5 bases). The CDR3 covers 15 residues. The germline V and J ends were trimmed by 2 bases and 5 bases, with 13 bases remaining between them. Germline V gives CDR1 SGHRS, CDR2 YFSETQ. CDR3 bases: TGCGCCAGCAGCTTAAAAGGGGCTCACAATGAAAAACTGTTTTTT. This sequence encodes CASSLKGAHNEKLFF.